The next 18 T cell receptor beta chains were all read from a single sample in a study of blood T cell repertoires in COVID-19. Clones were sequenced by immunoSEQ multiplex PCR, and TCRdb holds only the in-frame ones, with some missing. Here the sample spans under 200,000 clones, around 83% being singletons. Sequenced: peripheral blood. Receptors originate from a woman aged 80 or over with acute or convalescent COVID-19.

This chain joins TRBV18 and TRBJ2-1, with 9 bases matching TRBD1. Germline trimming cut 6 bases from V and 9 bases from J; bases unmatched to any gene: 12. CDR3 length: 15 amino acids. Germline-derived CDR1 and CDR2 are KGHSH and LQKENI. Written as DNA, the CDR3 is TGTGCCAGCTCGGAACAGGGGGCGCATCAGGTTGAGCAGTTCTTC. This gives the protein CASSEQGAHQVEQFF.

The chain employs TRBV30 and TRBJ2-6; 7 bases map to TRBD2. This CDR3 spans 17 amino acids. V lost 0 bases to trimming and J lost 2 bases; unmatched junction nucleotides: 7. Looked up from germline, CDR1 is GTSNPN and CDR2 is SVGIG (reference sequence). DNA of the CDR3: TGTGCCTGGAGTGTATCCTGGGGGAGGGCTGGGGCCAACGTCCTGACTTTC. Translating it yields CAWSVSWGRAGANVLTF.

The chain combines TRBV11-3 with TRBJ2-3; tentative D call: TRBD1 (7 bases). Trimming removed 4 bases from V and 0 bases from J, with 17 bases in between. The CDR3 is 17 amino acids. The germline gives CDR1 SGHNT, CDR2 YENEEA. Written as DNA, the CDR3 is TGTGCCAGCAGCTGGGGGGACAGACCATCTAGCACAGATACGCAGTATTTT. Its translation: CASSWGDRPSSTDTQYF.

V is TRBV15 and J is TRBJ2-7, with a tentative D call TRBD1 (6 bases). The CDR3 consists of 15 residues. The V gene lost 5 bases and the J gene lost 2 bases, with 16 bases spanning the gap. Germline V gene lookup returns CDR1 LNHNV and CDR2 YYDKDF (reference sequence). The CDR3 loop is CATSQGLVGTYEQYF. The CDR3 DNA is TGTGCCACCAGCCAGGGGTTAGTAGGAACCTACGAGCAGTACTTC.

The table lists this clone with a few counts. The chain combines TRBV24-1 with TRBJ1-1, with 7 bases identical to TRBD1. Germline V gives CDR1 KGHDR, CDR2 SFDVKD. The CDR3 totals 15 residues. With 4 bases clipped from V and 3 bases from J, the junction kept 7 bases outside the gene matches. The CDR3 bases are TGTGCCACCAGTGACCGGACGACAGGGTACACTGAAGCTTTCTTT. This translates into CATSDRTTGYTEAFF.

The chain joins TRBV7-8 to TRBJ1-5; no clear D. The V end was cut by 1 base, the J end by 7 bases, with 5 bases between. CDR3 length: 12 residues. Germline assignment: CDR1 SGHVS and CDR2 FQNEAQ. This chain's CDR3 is CASSLVAQPQHF. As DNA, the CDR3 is TGTGCCAGCAGCTTAGTTGCGCAGCCCCAGCATTTT. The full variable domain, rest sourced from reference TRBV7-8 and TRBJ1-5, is GAGVSQSPRYKVAKRGQDVALRCDPISGHVSLFWYQQALGQGPEFLTYFQNEAQLDKSGLPSDRFFAERPEGSVSTLKIQRTQQEDSAVYLCASSLVAQPQHFGDGTRLSIL.

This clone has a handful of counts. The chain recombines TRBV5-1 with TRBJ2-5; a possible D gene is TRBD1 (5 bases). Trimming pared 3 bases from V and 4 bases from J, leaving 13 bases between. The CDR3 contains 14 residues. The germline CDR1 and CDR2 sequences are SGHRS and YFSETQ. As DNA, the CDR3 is TGCGCCAGCAGCTCCCGACAGCTAGGAGAGACCCAGTACTTC. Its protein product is CASSSRQLGETQYF.

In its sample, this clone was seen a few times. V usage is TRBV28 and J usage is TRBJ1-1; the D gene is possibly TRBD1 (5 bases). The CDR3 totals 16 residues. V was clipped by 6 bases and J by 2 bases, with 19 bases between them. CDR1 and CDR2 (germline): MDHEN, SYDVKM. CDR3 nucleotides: TGTGCCAGCAGATCCGACCTAAGGGGCCCCAACACTGAAGCTTTCTTT. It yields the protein CASRSDLRGPNTEAFF.

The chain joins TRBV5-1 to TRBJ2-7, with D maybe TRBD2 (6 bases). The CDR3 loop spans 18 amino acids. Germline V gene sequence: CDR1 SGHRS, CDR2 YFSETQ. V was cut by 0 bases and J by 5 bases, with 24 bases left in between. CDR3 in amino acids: CASSLGRGRGIIGDEQYF. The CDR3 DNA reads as TGCGCCAGCAGCTTGGGGCGGGGAAGGGGCATTATTGGAGACGAGCAGTACTTC.

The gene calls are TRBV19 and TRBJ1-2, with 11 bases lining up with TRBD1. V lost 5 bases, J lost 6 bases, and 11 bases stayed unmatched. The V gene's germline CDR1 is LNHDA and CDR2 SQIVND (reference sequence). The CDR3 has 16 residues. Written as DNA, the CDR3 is TGTGCCAGTAGTTTCGGGACAGGGGGAGGAAAGAATGGCTACACCTTC. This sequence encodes CASSFGTGGGKNGYTF.

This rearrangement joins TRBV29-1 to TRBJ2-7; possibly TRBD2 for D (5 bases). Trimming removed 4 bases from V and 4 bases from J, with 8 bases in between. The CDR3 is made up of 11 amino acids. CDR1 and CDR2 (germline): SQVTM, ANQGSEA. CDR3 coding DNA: TGCAGCGTTGGGGAGAAGTACGAGCAGTACTTC. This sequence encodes CSVGEKYEQYF.

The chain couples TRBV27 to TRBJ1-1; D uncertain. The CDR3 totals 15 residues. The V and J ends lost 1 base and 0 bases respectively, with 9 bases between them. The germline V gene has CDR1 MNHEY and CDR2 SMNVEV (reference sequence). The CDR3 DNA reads TGTGCCAGCAGTTTATGGGCAGCGGTGAACACTGAAGCTTTCTTT. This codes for CASSLWAAVNTEAFF.

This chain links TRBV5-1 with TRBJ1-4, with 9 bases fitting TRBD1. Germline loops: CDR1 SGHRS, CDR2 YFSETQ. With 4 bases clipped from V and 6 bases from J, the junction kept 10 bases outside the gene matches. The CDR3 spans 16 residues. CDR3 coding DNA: TGCGCCAGCAGCCGCGGACAGGGGCTTTACGATGAAAAACTGTTTTTT. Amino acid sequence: CASSRGQGLYDEKLFF. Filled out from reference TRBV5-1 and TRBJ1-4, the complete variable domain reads KAGVTQTPRYLIKTRGQQVTLSCSPISGHRSVSWYQQTPGQGLQFLFEYFSETQRNKGNFPGRFSGRQFSNSRSEMNVSTLELGDSALYLCASSRGQGLYDEKLFFGSGTQLSVL.

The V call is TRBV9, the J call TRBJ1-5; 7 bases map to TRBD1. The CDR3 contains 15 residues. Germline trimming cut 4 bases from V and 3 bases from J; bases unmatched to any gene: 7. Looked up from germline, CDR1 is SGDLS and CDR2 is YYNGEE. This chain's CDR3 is CASSLRDSPNQPQHF. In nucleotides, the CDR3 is TGTGCCAGCAGCCTCCGGGACAGTCCCAATCAGCCCCAGCATTTT.

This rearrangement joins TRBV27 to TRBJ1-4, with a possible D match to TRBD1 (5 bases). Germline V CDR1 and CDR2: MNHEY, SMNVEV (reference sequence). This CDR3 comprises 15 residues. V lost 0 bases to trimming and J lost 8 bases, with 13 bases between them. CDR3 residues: CASSLSPGNREKLFF. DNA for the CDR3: TGTGCCAGCAGTTTATCACCTGGAAACAGGGAAAAACTGTTTTTT.

In DNA, the CDR3 is TGCAGCGTTGATATCGAGCGCACCTACAATGAGCAGTTCTTC. It codes for CSVDIERTYNEQFF. The rearrangement joins TRBV29-1 to TRBJ2-1; D gene unclear. CDR1 is SQVTM and CDR2 is ANQGSEA in the germline V gene. V was trimmed by 3 bases and J by 2 bases, leaving 11 bases between them. The CDR3 loop spans 14 amino acids.

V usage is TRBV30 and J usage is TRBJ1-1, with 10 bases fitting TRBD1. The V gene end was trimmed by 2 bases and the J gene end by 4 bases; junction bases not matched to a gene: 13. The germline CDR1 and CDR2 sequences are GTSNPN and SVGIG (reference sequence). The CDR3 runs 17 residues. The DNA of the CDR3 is TGTGCCTGGAGTTTAGTTCGCCCGGGACAGGGGACCACTGAAGCTTTCTTT. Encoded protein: CAWSLVRPGQGTTEAFF.

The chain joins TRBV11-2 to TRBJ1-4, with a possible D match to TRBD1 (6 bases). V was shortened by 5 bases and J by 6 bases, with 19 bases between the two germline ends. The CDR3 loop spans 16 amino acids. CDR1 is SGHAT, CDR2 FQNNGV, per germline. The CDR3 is CASSPSHAGADEKLFF. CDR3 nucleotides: TGTGCCAGCAGCCCGAGTCATGCAGGGGCGGATGAAAAACTGTTTTTT.